This T cell receptor beta chain came from a study of T cell responses to AZD1222 COVID-19 vaccine. Study findings and constraints: White British ancestry dominated among donors, who included more females, and clonal diversity was possibly underestimated.

Data came from immunoSEQ multiplex PCR; TCRdb stores just in-frame clones and leaves some out. In the table there are approximately 140,000 clones, about nine tenths of which are singletons. The CDR3 is made up of 15 amino acids. V gave up 3 bases and J gave up 1 base; unmatched junction bases: 5. In germline, CDR1 is SGHKS, CDR2 YYEKEE (reference sequence). Remarks on this clone: As yet, its antigen is unknown.

The receptor was isolated from an adult who received the AZD1222 COVID-19 vaccine. The starting material was peripheral blood, obtained 28 days after the second AZD1222 dose. V is TRBV5-5 and J is TRBJ2-7, with 9 nucleotides matching TRBD2. The CDR3 here is CASSSSGNPSYEQYV. As DNA, the CDR3 is TGTGCCAGCAGCTCTAGCGGGAACCCGTCCTACGAGCAGTACGTC.